Each of the 20 T cell receptor beta chains below was sequenced from the same sample in a study of breast tumors, draining lymph nodes, adjacent tissues. Samples came from axillary lymph nodes draining the breast cancer. TCRdb reprocessed the multiplex PCR reads with MiXCR, giving one entry per CDR3 protein. The sample has over 150,000 distinct CDR3 sequences, around a third seen once. The sequenced material came from axillary lymph node tissue. These receptors were taken from a female donor with breast cancer. Some clones in this sample may be carry-over from other donors' samples.

Many counts were recorded for this clonotype. This sequence joins TRBV12-3 or TRBV12-4 and TRBJ2-1; 10 nucleotides match TRBD2. V dropped 3 bases and J dropped 4; count of bases not matched to a gene: 9. CDR3 length equals 17 residues. As DNA, the CDR3 is TGTGCCAGCAGTTTCCCGAGCGGGGGGGCTACATACAATGAGCAGTTCTTC. Residues: CASSFPSGGATYNEQFF.

The chain links TRBV14 to TRBJ2-7; TRBD1 matches at 7 bases. The germline gives CDR1 SGHDN, CDR2 FVKESK. The CDR3 consists of 16 residues. V was pared by 0 bases and J by 4 bases, with 9 bases of the junction left unmatched. The chain's CDR3 is CASSQDGARQGYEQYF. CDR3 nucleotides: TGTGCCAGCAGCCAAGATGGTGCCAGACAGGGATACGAGCAGTACTTC.

This clonotype was detected ten times or more. The chain uses TRBV25-1 and TRBJ2-3; 8 bases align to TRBD1. Per the germline V gene, CDR1 is MGHDK and CDR2 is SYGVNS. The ends lost 5 bases at V and 4 bases at J; junction bases unmatched: 11. The CDR3 covers 16 residues. The CDR3 DNA is TGTGCCAGCAGTAACCATTTAGGACAGGGCGCAGATACGCAGTATTTT. It encodes CASSNHLGQGADTQYF.

This clonotype was detected only a few times. The CDR3 protein is CASSGRSWDGTYEQYF. The CDR3 coding sequence is TGTGCCAGCAGCGGAAGGAGCTGGGACGGAACCTACGAGCAGTACTTC. This chain connects TRBV5-5 to TRBJ2-7; D assignment may be TRBD1 or TRBD2 (5 bases each). This CDR3 contains 16 residues. CDR1 SGHKS and CDR2 YYEKEE come from the germline V gene (reference sequence). Trimming shortened V by 4 bases and J by 2 bases, and 19 bases separated the two germline ends.

There are many counts of this clonotype. This chain uses TRBV5-6 with TRBJ1-2; perhaps TRBD1 as D (5 bases). Looked up from germline, CDR1 is SGHDT and CDR2 is YYEEEE. Trimming stripped 5 bases from V and 5 bases from J, with 7 bases between. The CDR3 contains 11 residues. Here the CDR3 DNA reads TGTGCCAGCAGTCCAGGGTATGGCTACACCTTC. Encoded protein: CASSPGYGYTF.

The chain employs TRBV9 and TRBJ2-5; TRBD2 is a possible D gene (7 bases). This CDR3 is 17 amino acids long. The V end was cut by 2 bases, the J end by 6 bases, with 23 bases between. Germline V gene lookup returns CDR1 SGDLS and CDR2 YYNGEE. CDR3 sequence: CASSVFFSAGAEQTQYF. CDR3 DNA sequence: TGTGCCAGCAGCGTTTTCTTTAGTGCGGGGGCGGAACAGACCCAGTACTTC.

The chain combines TRBV20-1 with TRBJ2-1; TRBD2 agrees at 9 bases. Germline CDR1 DFQATT, CDR2 SNEGSKA (reference sequence). J gave up 9 bases and V 0 bases, and 12 bases lay outside the gene matches. The CDR3 covers 16 residues. DNA for the CDR3: TGCAGTGCTAGAGATGTTTTCATAGCGGGAGTTGGTGAGCAGTTCTTC. Translated: CSARDVFIAGVGEQFF.

Ten or more counts support this clonotype. The chain combines TRBV20-1 with TRBJ2-5; D call uncertain. The ends were cut back, 0 bases at V and 5 bases at J, with 16 bases in the middle. The V gene's germline CDR1 is DFQATT and CDR2 SNEGSKA (reference sequence). This CDR3 region has 15 residues. CDR3 DNA: TGCAGTGCTAGAGATGAGCGCATCCTAGAGGAGACCCAGTACTTC. Its translation: CSARDERILEETQYF.

As regards this clonotype: The missing conserved phenylalanine or tryptophan at the end of this CDR3 makes a read error likely. The rearrangement joins TRBV4-1 to TRBJ2-3, with TRBD2 identical over 10 bases. V dropped 2 bases and J dropped 0; count of bases not matched to a gene: 8. The CDR3 contains 18 residues. Per the germline V gene, CDR1 is MGHRA and CDR2 is YSYEKL. The CDR3 DNA reads TGCGCCAGCAGCCAATTGGAGCGGGGGGGCCGTAGCACAGATACGCAGTATCTT. Translated: CASSQLERGGRSTDTQYL.

Points on this clonotype: This may be a read error: a much more frequent sequence differs by one nucleotide. The chain combines TRBV19 with TRBJ2-3; D not resolved. CDR3 length: 15 amino acids. CDR1 and CDR2 from the germline V gene are LNHDA and SQIVND (reference sequence). The CDR3 is CDSSPSWRRTDTQYF. The CDR3 DNA reads as TGTGACAGTAGTCCCTCCTGGCGGCGCACAGATACGCAGTATTTT.

This clonotype appeared many times. J is TRBJ2-5 and V is TRBV19; D gene ambiguous. Per germline, CDR1 LNHDA and CDR2 SQIVND (reference sequence). V was clipped by 5 bases and J by 4 bases, with 20 bases between them. The CDR3 is 16 residues long. CDR3 in DNA: TGTGCCAGTAGTGGAAGGAGACGGAGTGTTGGAGAGACCCAGTACTTC. As protein: CASSGRRRSVGETQYF.

A few counts support this clonotype. A much larger clone differs from this one at a single base, so this may be a read error. The chain carries TRBV20-1 and TRBJ2-1, with 9 bases aligning to TRBD2. Germline CDR1 reads DFQATT; CDR2 reads SNEGSKA (reference sequence). J lost 9 bases, V lost 6 bases, and 12 bases had no gene match. This CDR3 is built from 14 residues. CDR3 sequence reads: CSASRRGGLPEQFF. The CDR3 nucleotides read TGCAGTGCCTCTAGGCGGGGGGGCTTGCCTGAGCAGTTCTTC.

V and J are TRBV3-1 and TRBJ2-5, with 16 bases lining up with TRBD2. Per germline, CDR1 LGHDT and CDR2 YNNKEL (reference sequence). CDR3 length: 16 amino acids. V was pared by 4 bases and J by 5 bases, with 4 bases of the junction left unmatched. The CDR3 region has the DNA TGTGCCAGCAGCCCGGGACTAGCGGGGGGGCCTGAGACCCAGTACTTC. Residues: CASSPGLAGGPETQYF.

The table lists this clonotype with a few counts. V usage is TRBV2 and J usage is TRBJ2-1, with TRBD1 as a possible D gene (6 bases). Germline V gene sequence: CDR1 SNHLY, CDR2 FYNNEI. V was cut by 8 bases and J by 0 bases, with 29 bases left in between. This CDR3 region has 20 residues. The CDR3 DNA follows: TGTGCCAGCCGTTCGGGTACAGGGCGCGGAACAAAAAGCTCCTACAATGAGCAGTTCTTC. Protein: CASRSGTGRGTKSSYNEQFF.

In its sample, this clonotype was seen many times. The genes are TRBV20-1 and TRBJ1-2; perhaps TRBD1 as D (6 bases). The CDR3 spans 15 residues. CDR1 is DFQATT and CDR2 is SNEGSKA in the germline V gene (reference sequence). V was trimmed by 0 bases and J by 3 bases, leaving 14 bases between them. The CDR3 bases are TGCAGTGCTAGAGAAGGAAGGGGGGGGTACTATGGCTACACCTTC. This codes for CSAREGRGGYYGYTF.

This clonotype came up many times. At one end, the junction sequence differs from germline, possibly due to a read error. V usage is TRBV7-7 and J usage is TRBJ2-5; maybe TRBD1 (6 bases). Germline CDR1 is SSHAT and CDR2 is FNYEAQ (reference sequence). This CDR3 is built from 14 residues. CDR3 sequence reads: CASSFEQGPETQYF. CDR3 in DNA: TGTGCTAGCAGCTTCGAACAGGGTCCGGAGACCCAGTACTTC.

The V gene is TRBV6-2 or TRBV6-3, the J gene TRBJ1-5; no clear D. With 4 bases removed from V and 8 bases from J, the gap between germline ends came to 15 bases. Looked up from germline, CDR1 is MNHEY and CDR2 is SVGEGT. This CDR3 has 14 amino acids. The CDR3 loop reads CASSSPGSLEPQHF. CDR3 bases: TGTGCCAGCAGTTCGCCCGGGTCGCTCGAGCCCCAGCATTTT.

This clonotype was observed at least ten times. The rearrangement uses TRBV11-2 and TRBJ1-2; no reliable D call. The V gene lost 2 bases and the J gene lost 4 bases, with 11 bases spanning the gap. The CDR3 extends over 14 amino acids. Germline V CDR1 and CDR2: SGHAT, FQNNGV. This CDR3 is CASSLLSGSYGYTF. The CDR3 DNA is TGTGCCAGCAGCTTATTATCGGGGAGCTATGGCTACACCTTC.

This clonotype was seen a single time. At one boundary the junction diverges from the germline segment, which might be a read error. The gene calls are TRBV19 and TRBJ1-6; the match to TRBD1 covers 7 bases. The germline CDR1 and CDR2 sequences are LNHDA and SQIVND (reference sequence). The CDR3 consists of 12 residues. The CDR3: CARGQDNSSLHF. In DNA, the CDR3 is TGTGCCAGAGGACAGGATAATTCATCCCTCCACTTT. The whole variable domain, filled in from reference TRBV19 and TRBJ1-6, reads DGGITQSPKYLFRKEGQNVTLSCEQNLNHDAMYWYRQDPGQGLRLIYYSQIVNDFQKGDIAEGYSVSREKKESFPLTVTSAQKNPTAFYLCARGQDNSSLHFGNGTRLTVT.

This chain links TRBV7-9 with TRBJ1-1; D gene uncertain. Trimming removed 2 bases at V and 0 bases at J, with 10 bases between. Germline values: CDR1 SEHNR, CDR2 FQNEAQ (reference sequence). The CDR3 totals 15 residues. In nucleotides, the CDR3 is TGTGCCAGCAGCTTACATTCCCCGCTGAACACTGAAGCTTTCTTT. Protein product: CASSLHSPLNTEAFF.